Following are 7 T cell receptor beta chains from one sample sequenced in a study of patients and donors after allogeneic stem cell transplantation. Each CDR3 protein is one row after TCRdb ran MiXCR on the RT-PCR reads. The sample carries around 170,000 distinct CDR3 sequences, approximately 25% recorded once. The sample was blood, either unsorted or a sorted T cell fraction (not recorded which). The receptors here all came from a human donor who was either an allogeneic HSCT recipient or a stem cell or donor lymphocyte infusion donor (not recorded which). It is not recorded whose cells these are; they may come from a transplant donor.

The CDR3 DNA reads TGTGCCAGCAGCGCTCTAGGAGACACCCGATATTACTATGGCTACACCTTC. Protein sequence: CASSALGDTRYYYGYTF. J is TRBJ1-2 and V is TRBV21-1. TRBV21-1 is termed a pseudogene. CDR3 length: 17 residues.

The sample holds many counts of this clonotype. The chain uses TRBV12-3 or TRBV12-4 and TRBJ1-4; D call uncertain. V was trimmed by 5 bases and J by 7 bases, leaving 14 bases between them. The CDR3 runs to 14 residues. The CDR3 DNA reads as TGTGCCAGCAGTCCGACCCCCTGGGGTGAAAAACTGTTTTTT. Translated, it gives CASSPTPWGEKLFF.

The chain joins TRBV24-1 to TRBJ1-1, with TRBD1 matching over 8 bases. CDR1 and CDR2 (germline): KGHDR, SFDVKD. V lost 2 bases, J lost 3 bases, and 4 bases stayed unmatched. The CDR3 extends over 15 amino acids. The CDR3, as DNA: TGTGCCACCAGTGATTCCTTACAGGGGGACACTGAAGCTTTCTTT. It codes for CATSDSLQGDTEAFF.

The rearrangement uses TRBV19 and TRBJ1-5; no firm D call. Trimming pared 4 bases from V and 0 bases from J, leaving 7 bases between. CDR1 and CDR2 (germline): LNHDA, SQIVND (reference sequence). This CDR3 contains 14 residues. The CDR3 DNA reads as TGTGCCAGTAGTAGGTTACCTAGCAATCAGCCCCAGCATTTT. Protein sequence: CASSRLPSNQPQHF. The full variable domain, its missing parts supplied by reference TRBV19 and TRBJ1-5, is DGGITQSPKYLFRKEGQNVTLSCEQNLNHDAMYWYRQDPGQGLRLIYYSQIVNDFQKGDIAEGYSVSREKKESFPLTVTSAQKNPTAFYLCASSRLPSNQPQHFGDGTRLSIL.

The genes are TRBV20-1 and TRBJ1-2; D call uncertain. Trimming pared 8 bases from V and 8 bases from J, leaving 9 bases between. The CDR3 has 9 residues. CDR1 and CDR2 from the germline V gene are DFQATT and SNEGSKA (reference sequence). The chain's CDR3 is CSSLLGYTF. The CDR3 DNA reads as TGCAGTTCCCTCCTCGGCTACACCTTC.

The V gene is TRBV7-8, the J gene TRBJ2-3; 9 nucleotides line up with TRBD1. The CDR3 has 17 amino acids. With V trimmed by 5 bases and J by 5 bases, 14 bases remained unmatched. Germline CDR1 reads SGHVS; CDR2 reads FQNEAQ. The CDR3 DNA sequence: TGTGCCAGCAGCCCCTATGAGCCGACAGGGGGTAGAGATACGCAGTATTTT. Protein product: CASSPYEPTGGRDTQYF.

This clonotype occurred a few times. V usage is TRBV5-5 and J usage is TRBJ1-6, with 7 bases lining up with TRBD1. CDR3 length: 15 amino acids. The J segment lost 8 bases and the V segment lost 3 bases, leaving 8 bases of the junction unmatched. Germline-derived CDR1 and CDR2 are SGHKS and YYEKEE (reference sequence). The CDR3 DNA is TGTGCCAGCAGCTGGACCGGGACAGATTATTCACCCCTCCACTTT. Its translation: CASSWTGTDYSPLHF.